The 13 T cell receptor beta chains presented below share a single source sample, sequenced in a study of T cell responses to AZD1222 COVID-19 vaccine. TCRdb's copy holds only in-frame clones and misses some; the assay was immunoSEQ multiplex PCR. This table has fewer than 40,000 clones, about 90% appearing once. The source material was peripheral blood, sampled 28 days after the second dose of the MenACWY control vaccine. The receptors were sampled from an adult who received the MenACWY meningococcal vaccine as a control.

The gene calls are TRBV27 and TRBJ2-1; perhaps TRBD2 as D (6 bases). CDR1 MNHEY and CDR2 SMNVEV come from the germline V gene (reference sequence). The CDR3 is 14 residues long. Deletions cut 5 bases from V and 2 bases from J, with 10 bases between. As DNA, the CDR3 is TGTGCCAGCAGTCGGGGGAGCCCCTACAATGAGCAGTTCTTC. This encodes CASSRGSPYNEQFF.

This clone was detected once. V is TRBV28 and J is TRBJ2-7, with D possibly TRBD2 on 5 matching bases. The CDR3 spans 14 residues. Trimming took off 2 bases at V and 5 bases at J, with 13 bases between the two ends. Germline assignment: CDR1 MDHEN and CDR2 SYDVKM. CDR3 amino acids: CASSLEGANHEQYF. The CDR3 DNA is TGTGCCAGCAGTTTAGAGGGTGCAAACCACGAGCAGTACTTC. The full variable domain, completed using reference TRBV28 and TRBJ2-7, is DVKVTQSSRYLVKRTGEKVFLECVQDMDHENMFWYRQDPGLGLRLIYFSYDVKMKEKGDIPEGYSVSREKKERFSLILESASTNQTSMYLCASSLEGANHEQYFGPGTRLTVT.

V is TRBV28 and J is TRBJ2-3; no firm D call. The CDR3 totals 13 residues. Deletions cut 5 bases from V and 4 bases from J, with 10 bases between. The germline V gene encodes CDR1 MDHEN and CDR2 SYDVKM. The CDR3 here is CASSLTQADTQYF. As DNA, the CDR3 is TGTGCCAGCAGTCTTACCCAGGCAGATACGCAGTATTTT.

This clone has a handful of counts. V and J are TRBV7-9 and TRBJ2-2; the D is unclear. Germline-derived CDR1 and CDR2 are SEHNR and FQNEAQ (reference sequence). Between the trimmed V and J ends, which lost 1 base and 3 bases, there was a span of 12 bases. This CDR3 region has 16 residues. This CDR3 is CASSLDGKVHTGELFF. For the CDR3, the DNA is TGTGCCAGCAGCTTAGACGGCAAGGTCCACACCGGGGAGCTGTTTTTT.

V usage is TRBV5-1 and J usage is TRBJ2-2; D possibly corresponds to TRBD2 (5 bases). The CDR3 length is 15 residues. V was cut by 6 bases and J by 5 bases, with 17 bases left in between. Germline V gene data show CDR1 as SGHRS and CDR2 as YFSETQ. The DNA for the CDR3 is TGCGCCAGCACTCTGGAGGCCAGTAGGACCGGGGAGCTGTTTTTT. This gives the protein CASTLEASRTGELFF.

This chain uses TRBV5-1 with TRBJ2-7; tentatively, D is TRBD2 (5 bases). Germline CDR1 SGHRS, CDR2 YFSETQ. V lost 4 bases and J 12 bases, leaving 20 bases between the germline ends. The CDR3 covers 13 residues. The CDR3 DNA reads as TGCGCCAGCAGCATGGACGGACTTGGGGATCGGTACTTC. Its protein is CASSMDGLGDRYF.

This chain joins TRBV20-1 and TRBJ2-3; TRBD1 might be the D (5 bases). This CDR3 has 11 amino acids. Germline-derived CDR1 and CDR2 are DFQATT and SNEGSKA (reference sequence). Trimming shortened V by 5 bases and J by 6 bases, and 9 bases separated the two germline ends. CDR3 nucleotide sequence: TGCAGTGCTCTGAGACAGGATACGCAGTATTTT. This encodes CSALRQDTQYF.

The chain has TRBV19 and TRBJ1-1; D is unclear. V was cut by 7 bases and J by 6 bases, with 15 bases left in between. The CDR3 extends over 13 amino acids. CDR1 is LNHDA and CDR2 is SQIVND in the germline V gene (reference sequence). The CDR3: CASNVQFRAEAFF. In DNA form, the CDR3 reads TGTGCCAGTAACGTCCAGTTTCGCGCTGAAGCTTTCTTT.

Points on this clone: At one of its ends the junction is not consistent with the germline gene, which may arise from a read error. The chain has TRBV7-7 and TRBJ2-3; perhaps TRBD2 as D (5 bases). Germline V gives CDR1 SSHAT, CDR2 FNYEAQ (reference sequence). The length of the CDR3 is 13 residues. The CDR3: CASSLDGADTQYF. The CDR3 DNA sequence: TGTGCTAGCAGCTTAGACGGGGCAGATACGCAGTATTTT.

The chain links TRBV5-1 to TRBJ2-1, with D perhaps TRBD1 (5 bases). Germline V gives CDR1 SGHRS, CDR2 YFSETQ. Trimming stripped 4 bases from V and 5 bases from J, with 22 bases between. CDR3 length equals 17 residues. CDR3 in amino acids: CASSRAAGVQGHNEQFF. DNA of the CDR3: TGCGCCAGCAGCAGGGCAGCAGGTGTCCAGGGCCACAATGAGCAGTTCTTC.

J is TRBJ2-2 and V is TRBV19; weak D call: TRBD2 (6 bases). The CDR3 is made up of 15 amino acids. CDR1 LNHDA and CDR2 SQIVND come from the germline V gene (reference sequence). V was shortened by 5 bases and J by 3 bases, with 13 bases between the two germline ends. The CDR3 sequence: CASSDQAGYTGELFF. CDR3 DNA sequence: TGTGCCAGTAGTGACCAAGCGGGTTACACCGGGGAGCTGTTTTTT.

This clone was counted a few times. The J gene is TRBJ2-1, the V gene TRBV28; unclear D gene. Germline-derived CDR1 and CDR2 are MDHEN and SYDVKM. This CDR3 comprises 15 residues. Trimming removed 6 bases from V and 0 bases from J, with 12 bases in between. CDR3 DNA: TGTGCCAGCAGCGACACCTTAAGCTCCTACAATGAGCAGTTCTTC. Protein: CASSDTLSSYNEQFF.

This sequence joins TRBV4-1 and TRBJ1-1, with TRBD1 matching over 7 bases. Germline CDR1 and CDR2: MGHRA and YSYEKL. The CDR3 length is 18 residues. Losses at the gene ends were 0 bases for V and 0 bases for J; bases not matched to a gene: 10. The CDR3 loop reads CASSQDPSRGTMNTEAFF. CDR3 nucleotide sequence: TGCGCCAGCAGCCAAGATCCCTCCAGGGGGACTATGAACACTGAAGCTTTCTTT.